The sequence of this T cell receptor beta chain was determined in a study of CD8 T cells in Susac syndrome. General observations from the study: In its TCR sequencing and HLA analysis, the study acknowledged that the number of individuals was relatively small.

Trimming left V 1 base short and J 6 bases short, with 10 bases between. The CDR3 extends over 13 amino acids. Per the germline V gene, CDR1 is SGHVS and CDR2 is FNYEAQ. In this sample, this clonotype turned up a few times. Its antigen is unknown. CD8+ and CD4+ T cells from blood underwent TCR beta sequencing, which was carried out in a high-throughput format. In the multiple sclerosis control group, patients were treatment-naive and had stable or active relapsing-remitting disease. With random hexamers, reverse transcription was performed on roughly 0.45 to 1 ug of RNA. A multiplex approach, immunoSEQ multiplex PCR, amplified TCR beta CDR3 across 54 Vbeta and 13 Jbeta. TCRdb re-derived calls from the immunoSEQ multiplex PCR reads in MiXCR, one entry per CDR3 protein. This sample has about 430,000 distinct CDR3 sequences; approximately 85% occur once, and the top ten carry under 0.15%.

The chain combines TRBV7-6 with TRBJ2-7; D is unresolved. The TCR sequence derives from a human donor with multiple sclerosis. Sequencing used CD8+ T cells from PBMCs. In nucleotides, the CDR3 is TGTGCCAGCAGCTTAGTGGTCGGTCGCGAGCAGTACTTC. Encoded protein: CASSLVVGREQYF.